The T cell receptor (beta chain) under discussion was sequenced for a study of T-cell reconstitution after alpha-beta-depleted transplantation in children. Using unique molecular identifiers, the investigators prepared the TCRbeta library. TCRdb independently ran MiXCR on the PCR reads; one entry per CDR3 protein. The repertoire has 330,000 or so distinct CDR3 sequences, 9.5% to 13% of them found once; the top ten carry 7.5%. As for this clonotype: Its cognate antigen is unknown.

Study results and limitations: Several hundred expanded graft clones reportedly were the source of alpha-beta T cells about two months after transplant. Some patients owed their high day-60 TCRbeta diversity to surviving recipient T cells and thymic progenitors. Newly generated T cells supplied most T-cell counts and diversity one year post-transplant.

The sequence came from a boy under three years old with acute myeloid leukemia, due to receive a stem cell transplant. This material consisted of PBMCs, taken before TCRalphabeta/CD19-depleted stem cell transplant.

The CDR3 spells CASSLKRGAGMDTQYF. CDR3 DNA sequence: TGTGCCAGCAGCCTTAAGCGGGGGGCGGGTATGGATACGCAGTATTTT. The gene calls are TRBV7-2 and TRBJ2-3; 9 nucleotides line up with TRBD2. This CDR3 is built from 16 residues. V lost 5 bases, J lost 6 bases, and 12 bases stayed unmatched. CDR1 is SGHTA, CDR2 FQGNSA, per germline.